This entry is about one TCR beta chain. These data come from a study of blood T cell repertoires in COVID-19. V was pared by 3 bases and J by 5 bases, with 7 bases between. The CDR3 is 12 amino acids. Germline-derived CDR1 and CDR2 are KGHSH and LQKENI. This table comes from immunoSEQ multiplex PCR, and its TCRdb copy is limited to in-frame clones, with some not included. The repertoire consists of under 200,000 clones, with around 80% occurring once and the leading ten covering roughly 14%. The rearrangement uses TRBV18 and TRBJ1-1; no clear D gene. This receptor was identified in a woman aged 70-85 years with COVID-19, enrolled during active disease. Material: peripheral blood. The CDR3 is CASSPEQTEAFF. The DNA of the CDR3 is TGTGCCAGCTCACCGGAGCAGACTGAAGCTTTCTTT.